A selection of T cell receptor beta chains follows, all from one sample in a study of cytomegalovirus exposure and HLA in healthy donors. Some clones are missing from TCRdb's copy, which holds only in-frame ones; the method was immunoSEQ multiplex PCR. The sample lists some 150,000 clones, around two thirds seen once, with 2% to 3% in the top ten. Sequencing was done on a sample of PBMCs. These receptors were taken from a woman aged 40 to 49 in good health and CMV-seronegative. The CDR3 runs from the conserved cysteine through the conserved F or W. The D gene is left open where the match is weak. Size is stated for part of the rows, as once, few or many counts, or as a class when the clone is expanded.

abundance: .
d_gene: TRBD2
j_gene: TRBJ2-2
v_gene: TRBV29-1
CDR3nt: TGCAGCGTTGAAGCGGGGGGGCACACCGGGGAGCTGTTTTTT
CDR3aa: CSVEAGGHTGELFF

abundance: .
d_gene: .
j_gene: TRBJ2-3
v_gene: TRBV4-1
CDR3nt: TGCGCCAGCAGCCACTTGTCCCGGGACACGTTTACAGATACGCAGTATTTT
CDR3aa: CASSHLSRDTFTDTQYF

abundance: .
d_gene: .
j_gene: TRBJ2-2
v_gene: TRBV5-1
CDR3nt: TGCGCCAGCAGCTTGGGAGGTGGGGAGCTGTTTTTT
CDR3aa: CASSLGGGELFF

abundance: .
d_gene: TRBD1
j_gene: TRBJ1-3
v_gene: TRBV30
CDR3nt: TGTGCCTGGAGAACCGGGACAGGGACGGGCATATATTTT
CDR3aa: CAWRTGTGTGIYF

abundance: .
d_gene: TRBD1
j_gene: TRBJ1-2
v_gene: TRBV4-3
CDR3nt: TGCGCCAGCAGCCAAGGGCAGGGGGAGGTTAACTATGGCTACACCTTC
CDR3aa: CASSQGQGEVNYGYTF

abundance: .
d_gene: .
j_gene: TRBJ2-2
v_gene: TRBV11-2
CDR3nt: TGTGCCAGCAGCCCTGGCAGGGGGAACACCGGGGAGCTGTTTTTT
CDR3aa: CASSPGRGNTGELFF

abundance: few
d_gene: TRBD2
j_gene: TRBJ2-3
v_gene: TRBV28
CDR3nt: TGTGCCAGCAGTTTAACTAGCGGGGGCCCAGATACGCAGTATTTT
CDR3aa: CASSLTSGGPDTQYF

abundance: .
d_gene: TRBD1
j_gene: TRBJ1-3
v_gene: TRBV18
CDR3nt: TGTGCCAGCTCACCACCCCAGGGGGCACACTCTGGAAACACCATATATTTT
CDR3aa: CASSPPQGAHSGNTIYF

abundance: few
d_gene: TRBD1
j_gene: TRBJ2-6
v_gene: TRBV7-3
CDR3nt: TGTGCCACCTCGGACAGGGGGACCGGGGCCAACGTCCTGACTTTC
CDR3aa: CATSDRGTGANVLTF

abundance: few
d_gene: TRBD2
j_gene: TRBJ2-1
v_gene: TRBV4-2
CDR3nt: TGTGCCAGCAGCCAAGGACTAGCGGGGGACCTCGATGAGCAGTTCTTC
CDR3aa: CASSQGLAGDLDEQFF

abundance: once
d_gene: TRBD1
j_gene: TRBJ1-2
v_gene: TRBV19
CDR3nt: TGTGCCAGTAGTCTTGGGACAGGGGGGATCTATGGCTACACCTTC
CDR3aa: CASSLGTGGIYGYTF

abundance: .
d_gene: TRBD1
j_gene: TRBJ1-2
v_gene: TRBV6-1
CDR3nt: TGTGCCAGCAGTCCTGCAGGGGGCTCCTATGGCTACACCTTC
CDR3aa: CASSPAGGSYGYTF

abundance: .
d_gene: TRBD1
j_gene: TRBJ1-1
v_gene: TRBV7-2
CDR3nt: TGTGCCAGCAGCTTAGGGACAGGGCTGAACACTGAAGCTTTCTTT
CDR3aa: CASSLGTGLNTEAFF

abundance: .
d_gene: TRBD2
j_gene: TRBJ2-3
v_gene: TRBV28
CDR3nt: TGTGCCAGCAGTCGGGGGGGCCGGACAGATACGCAGTATTTT
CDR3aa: CASSRGGRTDTQYF

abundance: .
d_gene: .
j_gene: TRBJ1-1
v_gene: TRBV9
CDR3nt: TGTGCCAGCAGCCTAAGTCCAGGCACATTAGTTATGAACACTGAAGCTTTCTTT
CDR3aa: CASSLSPGTLVMNTEAFF

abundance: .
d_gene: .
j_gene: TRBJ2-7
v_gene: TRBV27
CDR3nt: TGTGCCAGCGGCCCCCTAGGCTACGAGCAGTACTTC
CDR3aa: CASGPLGYEQYF

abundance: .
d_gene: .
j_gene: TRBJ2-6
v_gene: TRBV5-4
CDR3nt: TGTGCCAGCAGCGTGTCCTACTCTGGGGCCAACGTCCTGACTTTC
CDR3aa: CASSVSYSGANVLTF

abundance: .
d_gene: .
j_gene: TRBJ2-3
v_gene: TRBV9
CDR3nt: TGTGCCAGCAGCCAAGCTAACACAGATACGCAGTATTTT
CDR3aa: CASSQANTDTQYF